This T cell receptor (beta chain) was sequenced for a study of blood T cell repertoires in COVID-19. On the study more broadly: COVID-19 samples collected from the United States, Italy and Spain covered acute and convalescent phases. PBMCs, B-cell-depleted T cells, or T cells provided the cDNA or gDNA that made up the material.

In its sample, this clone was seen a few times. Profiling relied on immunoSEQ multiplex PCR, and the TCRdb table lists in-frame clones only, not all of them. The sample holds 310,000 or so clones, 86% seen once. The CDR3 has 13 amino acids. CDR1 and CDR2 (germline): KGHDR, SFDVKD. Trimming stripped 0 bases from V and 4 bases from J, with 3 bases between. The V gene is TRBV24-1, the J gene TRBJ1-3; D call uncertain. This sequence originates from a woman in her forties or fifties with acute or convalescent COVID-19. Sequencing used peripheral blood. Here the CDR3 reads CATSDLLGNTIYF. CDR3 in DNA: TGTGCCACCAGTGATTTGCTGGGAAACACCATATATTTT.